The entry below gives a single T cell receptor beta chain sequence along with its context. The entry originates in a study of patients and donors after allogeneic stem cell transplantation. Each CDR3 protein gets one entry after TCRdb re-called the RT-PCR reads with MiXCR. This table has hundreds of thousands of distinct CDR3 sequences, 16% appearing once. The clonotype was recovered from a human donor who was either an allogeneic HSCT recipient or a stem cell or donor lymphocyte infusion donor (not recorded which). It is not recorded whose cells these are; they may come from a transplant donor. The sample taken for sequencing was blood, either unsorted or a sorted T cell fraction (not recorded which).

The CDR3 DNA sequence: TGTGCCAGCAGTGAAGCGGGACGAGGAACTGAAGCTTTCTTT. It translates to CASSEAGRGTEAFF. V usage is TRBV2 and J usage is TRBJ1-1, with D perhaps TRBD1 (5 bases). Trimming stripped 0 bases from V and 5 bases from J, with 10 bases between. Germline-derived CDR1 and CDR2 are SNHLY and FYNNEI. The CDR3 extends over 14 amino acids.